This T cell receptor beta chain comes out of a study of OX40 agonist ivuxolimab in advanced cancers. Background on the study: A male proportion of about 80% was recorded, with mean age about 60 years and range about 20 to 85. Of the participants, approximately 38% had some prior anti-PD-1, anti-PD-L1 or anti-CTLA-4 therapy, which was allowed. Study outcomes and limitations: Averaged across samples, CD8+ T cells carried more expanded clones than CD4+ did.

Repertoires were generated with immunoSEQ multiplex PCR, while TCRdb's copy carries only in-frame clones and drops some. The sample shows about 77,000 clones, around 87% of them seen only once. To note about this clone: The antigen remains unidentified.

Germline V gene data show CDR1 as LNHDA and CDR2 as SQIVND (reference sequence). The germline V and J ends were trimmed by 4 bases and 0 bases, with 13 bases remaining between them. The CDR3 extends over 16 amino acids. The genes are TRBV19 and TRBJ1-3, with unresolved D. This clonotype was sampled from an adult with an advanced solid tumor such as melanoma, head and neck, liver or kidney cancer. The sample consisted of CD4+ or CD8+ T cells sorted from blood, taken in a trial of the OX40 agonist ivuxolimab. CDR3 sequence reads: CASSTFSGLSGNTIYF. The CDR3 coding sequence is TGTGCCAGTAGTACGTTTTCCGGGCTCTCTGGAAACACCATATATTTT.